A selection of T cell receptor beta chains follows, all from one sample in a study of early T cells in non-severe SARS-CoV-2 infection. One entry per CDR3 protein results from TCRdb running MiXCR on the 5' RACE reads. The sample records about 22,000 distinct CDR3 sequences, 4% being singletons. The source material was whole blood. The receptors derive from an adult who was a healthcare worker with PCR-confirmed SARS-CoV-2 infection or an uninfected control (not recorded which). CDR3s include the opening cysteine and the closing phenylalanine or tryptophan. The D gene is left open where the match is weak. Rows give clone size only sometimes, using once, few, many, or a class for an expanded clone.

V: TRBV11-2
size: few
D: TRBD2
length: 15
J: TRBJ2-7
DNA: TGTGCCAGCAGCTTAGTTAGCGGGGGATCCTACGAGCAGTACTTC
CDR3: CASSLVSGGSYEQYF

V: TRBV5-1
size: many
D: -
length: 15
J: TRBJ1-1
DNA: TGCGCCAGCAGCTCATCAGGAATTCTGAACACTGAAGCTTTCTTT
CDR3: CASSSSGILNTEAFF

V: TRBV20-1
size: many
D: -
length: 15
J: TRBJ2-7
DNA: TGCAGTGCTAGAGATGTCGGGACACCTCAATACGAGCAGTACTTC
CDR3: CSARDVGTPQYEQYF

V: TRBV5-4
size: many
D: TRBD2
length: 19
J: TRBJ2-3
DNA: TGTGCCAGCAGTTTTCCCTTAACGGGGGGGCGGTTTGAGACAGATACGCAGTATTTT
CDR3: CASSFPLTGGRFETDTQYF

V: TRBV11-2
size: few
D: -
length: 15
J: TRBJ2-4
DNA: TGTGCCAGCAGCTCGGGACTGCTAGCCAAAAACATTCAGTACTTC
CDR3: CASSSGLLAKNIQYF

V: TRBV25-1
size: many
D: TRBD1
length: 15
J: TRBJ2-4
DNA: TGTGCCAGCGCCCCCCCCGGGACAGGGACGGACATTCAGTACTTC
CDR3: CASAPPGTGTDIQYF

V: TRBV11-2
size: medium-sized
D: -
length: 13
J: TRBJ2-7
DNA: TGTGCCAGCAGCGAACAGGGAATCTACGAGCAGTACTTC
CDR3: CASSEQGIYEQYF

V: TRBV30
size: many
D: TRBD2
length: 14
J: TRBJ2-7
DNA: TGTGCCTGGAGTGGGGGCGGGAGCTCCTACGAGCAGTACTTC
CDR3: CAWSGGGSSYEQYF

V: TRBV27
size: many
D: -
length: 13
J: TRBJ2-7
DNA: TGTGCCAGCAGTTTTCACAGTTTAGGCGAGCAGTACTTC
CDR3: CASSFHSLGEQYF

V: TRBV6-6
size: many
D: -
length: 11
J: TRBJ1-1
DNA: TGTGCCAGCAGAGCGGACCAAGGCGCTTTCTTT
CDR3: CASRADQGAFF

V: TRBV12-3/TRBV12-4
size: -
D: -
length: 11
J: TRBJ1-2
DNA: TGTGCCAGCAGTTTTGGGGTTGGCTACACCTTC
CDR3: CASSFGVGYTF

V: TRBV6-1
size: many
D: -
length: 13
J: TRBJ2-1
DNA: TGTGCCAGCAGCCCCCGCCTGGGAAATGAGCAGTTCTTC
CDR3: CASSPRLGNEQFF

V: TRBV20-1
size: many
D: -
length: 14
J: TRBJ2-3
DNA: TGCAGTGCTGAGGGCCAGCAGCGCACAGATACGCAGTATTTT
CDR3: CSAEGQQRTDTQYF

V: TRBV12-3/TRBV12-4
size: many
D: TRBD1
length: 17
J: TRBJ1-4
DNA: TGTGCCAGCAGTCCGGGACAGGGAGTCGGGGGTAATGAAAAACTGTTTTTT
CDR3: CASSPGQGVGGNEKLFF

V: TRBV5-4
size: many
D: TRBD1
length: 15
J: TRBJ1-4
DNA: TGTGCCAGCAGCTTTGGGGGGACAGTAGAAGAAAAACTGTTTTTT
CDR3: CASSFGGTVEEKLFF

V: TRBV11-3
size: many
D: -
length: 12
J: TRBJ1-1
DNA: TGTGCCAGCAGCTCAGGAGATACTGAAGCTTTCTTT
CDR3: CASSSGDTEAFF

V: TRBV6-5
size: few
D: -
length: 13
J: TRBJ2-2
DNA: TGTGCCAGCAGTTACGAGGGGGCCGGGGAGCTGTTTTTT
CDR3: CASSYEGAGELFF

V: TRBV6-1
size: -
D: -
length: 15
J: TRBJ2-6
DNA: TGTGCCAGCAATCGGGTGGTTTCTGGGGCCAACGTCCTGACTTTC
CDR3: CASNRVVSGANVLTF

V: TRBV10-2
size: -
D: -
length: 18
J: TRBJ2-7
DNA: TGCGCCAGCAGTGAGTCGAAGGGCGCCCAACAAAAAAGCTACGAGCAGTACTTC
CDR3: CASSESKGAQQKSYEQYF

V: TRBV12-3/TRBV12-4
size: medium-sized
D: -
length: 14
J: TRBJ2-2
DNA: TGTGCCAGCCTCGGGACTCAGCGGACCGGGGAGCTGTTTTTT
CDR3: CASLGTQRTGELFF

V: TRBV5-1
size: medium-sized
D: TRBD1
length: 19
J: TRBJ2-5
DNA: TGCGCCAGCAGCTTGGATGGAGGATGGGACAGGTTGGGCCAAGAGACCCAGTACTTC
CDR3: CASSLDGGWDRLGQETQYF

V: TRBV19
size: many
D: -
length: 11
J: TRBJ1-1
DNA: TGTGCCAGTAGTTATCCCCCTGAAGCTTTCTTT
CDR3: CASSYPPEAFF

V: TRBV12-3/TRBV12-4
size: many
D: -
length: 12
J: TRBJ2-1
DNA: TGTGCCAGCAGTCCGAACGGGAATGAGCAGTTCTTC
CDR3: CASSPNGNEQFF

V: TRBV7-8
size: many
D: -
length: 14
J: TRBJ2-7
DNA: TGTGCCAGCAGCGCGGACTCCAGGGGGGACGAGCAGTACTTC
CDR3: CASSADSRGDEQYF

V: TRBV7-8
size: many
D: TRBD1
length: 14
J: TRBJ1-6
DNA: TGTGCCAGCAGCTCCCGGCAGGGGGCTTCACCCCTCCACTTT
CDR3: CASSSRQGASPLHF

V: TRBV6-5
size: few
D: -
length: 14
J: TRBJ1-1
DNA: TGTGCCAGCAGTTCGGCCTGGACAACGACTGAAGCTTTCTTT
CDR3: CASSSAWTTTEAFF

V: TRBV7-8
size: many
D: -
length: 14
J: TRBJ1-2
DNA: TGTGCCAGCAGTCAACGAGGGGGGAGTCGTGGCTACACCTTC
CDR3: CASSQRGGSRGYTF

V: TRBV20-1
size: -
D: TRBD2
length: 14
J: TRBJ2-7
DNA: TGCAGTGCTACCGGACTAGCGGGGTCCTACGAGCAGTACTTC
CDR3: CSATGLAGSYEQYF

V: TRBV29-1
size: many
D: -
length: 13
J: TRBJ2-3
DNA: TGCAGCGGCCGTGGCAGGCGGGGAGATACGCAGTATTTT
CDR3: CSGRGRRGDTQYF

V: TRBV30
size: many
D: -
length: 15
J: TRBJ2-3
DNA: TGTGCCTGGAGTCCCGACAAATCTAGCACAGATACGCAGTATTTT
CDR3: CAWSPDKSSTDTQYF

V: TRBV7-2
size: medium-sized
D: TRBD2
length: 15
J: TRBJ2-2
DNA: TGTGCCAGCAGCTTAGCCCAGGCGGGGGCCGGGGAGCTGTTTTTT
CDR3: CASSLAQAGAGELFF

V: TRBV25-1
size: -
D: -
length: 13
J: TRBJ2-4
DNA: TGTGCCAGCAGTGAGTTTTTCCAAAACATTCAGTACTTC
CDR3: CASSEFFQNIQYF

V: TRBV7-8
size: many
D: TRBD1
length: 14
J: TRBJ2-7
DNA: TGTGCCAGCAGCCAGGACAGGAGAGCCTACGAGCAGTACTTC
CDR3: CASSQDRRAYEQYF

V: TRBV15
size: many
D: -
length: 15
J: TRBJ2-7
DNA: TGTGCCACCAGCAGAGAACGGGACACTTCCTACGAGCAGTACTTC
CDR3: CATSRERDTSYEQYF

V: TRBV7-9
size: many
D: TRBD2
length: 16
J: TRBJ2-7
DNA: TGTGCCAGCCAGCAAGCGGGGGGGCGTGGCACCCACGAGCAGTACTTC
CDR3: CASQQAGGRGTHEQYF

V: TRBV7-2
size: medium-sized
D: -
length: 15
J: TRBJ2-1
DNA: TGTGCCAGCACCAAAGGACAGAACTCCTACAATGAGCAGTTCTTC
CDR3: CASTKGQNSYNEQFF

V: TRBV7-9
size: many
D: -
length: 14
J: TRBJ1-1
DNA: TGTGCCAGCAGCTTAGAGGGCATGAACACTGAAGCTTTCTTT
CDR3: CASSLEGMNTEAFF

V: TRBV7-3
size: many
D: TRBD1
length: 14
J: TRBJ2-3
DNA: TGTGCCAGCAGCGCAGACAGGGTTGCAGATACGCAGTATTTT
CDR3: CASSADRVADTQYF

V: TRBV7-8
size: -
D: -
length: 15
J: TRBJ2-2
DNA: TGTGCCAGCAGCTTAGGCCAGGGGGGCACCGGGGAGCTGTTTTTT
CDR3: CASSLGQGGTGELFF

V: TRBV7-2
size: many
D: -
length: 13
J: TRBJ2-5
DNA: TGTGCCAGCAGCTTAATGATCCAAGAGACCCAGTACTTC
CDR3: CASSLMIQETQYF

V: TRBV5-1
size: many
D: TRBD1
length: 17
J: TRBJ1-2
DNA: TGCGCCAGCAGCTGGACTCCTACAGGGGGCCTAAACTATGGCTACACCTTC
CDR3: CASSWTPTGGLNYGYTF

V: TRBV11-3
size: -
D: -
length: 15
J: TRBJ2-1
DNA: TGTGCCAGCAGCTTTGGTGAGAGCTCCTACAATGAGCAGTTCTTC
CDR3: CASSFGESSYNEQFF

V: TRBV2
size: few
D: -
length: 15
J: TRBJ1-2
DNA: TGTGCCAGCAGTGAAAAATGGGATGGCAACTATGGCTACACCTTC
CDR3: CASSEKWDGNYGYTF

V: TRBV3-1
size: many
D: -
length: 15
J: TRBJ1-2
DNA: TGTGCCAGCAGCCAAGATGAGGGGGATCGTTATGGCTACACCTTC
CDR3: CASSQDEGDRYGYTF

V: TRBV7-8
size: medium-sized
D: -
length: 14
J: TRBJ2-1
DNA: TGTGCCAGCAGCTTAGACGCTGTCATCAATGAGCAGTTCTTC
CDR3: CASSLDAVINEQFF

V: TRBV3-1
size: many
D: -
length: 13
J: TRBJ2-1
DNA: TGTGCCAGCAGCCAAAGGGGGTACAATGAGCAGTTCTTC
CDR3: CASSQRGYNEQFF

V: TRBV12-3/TRBV12-4
size: many
D: -
length: 16
J: TRBJ1-1
DNA: TGTGCCAGCACCCTCTGGGGGAGGGGCTTGAACACTGAAGCTTTCTTT
CDR3: CASTLWGRGLNTEAFF

V: TRBV7-2
size: many
D: -
length: 17
J: TRBJ2-3
DNA: TGTGCCAGCAGCTTCTGGGGCGGTGGGGGAAGCACAGATACGCAGTATTTT
CDR3: CASSFWGGGGSTDTQYF

V: TRBV20-1
size: few
D: -
length: 17
J: TRBJ1-6
DNA: TGCAGTGCTAGAGACTTCGGCCGGAGCTCCTATAATTCACCCCTCCACTTT
CDR3: CSARDFGRSSYNSPLHF

V: TRBV6-5
size: many
D: -
length: 13
J: TRBJ1-2
DNA: TGTGCCAGCAGCCCAAGGGCAGCCTATGGCTACACCTTC
CDR3: CASSPRAAYGYTF

V: TRBV6-6
size: many
D: -
length: 13
J: TRBJ1-4
DNA: TGTGCCAGCAGTCTACGTCGAGGTGAAAAACTGTTTTTT
CDR3: CASSLRRGEKLFF